A single sample is the source of the 10 T cell receptor beta chains below, sequenced in a study of cytomegalovirus exposure and HLA in healthy donors. The primer mix had 60 Vbeta and 13 Jbeta primers. Using immunoSEQ multiplex PCR, the repertoire was profiled, and TCRdb retains in-frame clones only, with some absent. The data contain roughly 150,000 clones, 75% of them singletons. Sequenced: PBMCs. These receptors all stem from a man between 18 and 35 years old in good health and CMV-seropositive.

This rearrangement joins TRBV9 to TRBJ2-1; TRBD2 might be the D (5 bases). This CDR3 is 14 amino acids long. Germline lookup yields CDR1 SGDLS and CDR2 YYNGEE. Trimming took 6 bases from V and 2 from J, leaving 12 bases between them. The CDR3 loop reads CASNEGSPYNEQFF. Written as DNA, the CDR3 is TGTGCCAGCAATGAGGGAAGCCCCTACAATGAGCAGTTCTTC.

This clone came up once. The gene calls are TRBV28 and TRBJ2-6; TRBD1 agrees at 10 bases. This CDR3 spans 18 amino acids. V shed 6 bases and J 4 bases; nucleotides not matched to a gene: 12. CDR1 is MDHEN, CDR2 SYDVKM, per germline. CDR3 sequence (DNA): TGTGCCAGCAGATTCGACAGGGGGCTTTTCACCGGGGCCAACGTCCTGACTTTC. This translates into CASRFDRGLFTGANVLTF.

J is TRBJ2-5 and V is TRBV20-1; D is unresolved. The J call may be mistaken, given a closer DNA end match to TRBJ2-7. Germline V gene sequence: CDR1 DFQATT, CDR2 SNEGSKA (reference sequence). The CDR3 is made up of 11 amino acids. The CDR3 here is CSASSLYEQYF. The DNA for the CDR3 is TGCAGTGCTTCGTCTCTGTACGAGCAGTACTTC.

The J gene is TRBJ2-1, the V gene TRBV19; 8 nucleotides agree with TRBD1. The V gene end was trimmed by 6 bases and the J gene end by 1 base; junction bases not matched to a gene: 5. Germline CDR1 and CDR2: LNHDA and SQIVND (reference sequence). The CDR3 runs 15 residues. Written as DNA, the CDR3 is TGTGCCAGTAGCCTTGACAGGGGATCCTACAATGAGCAGTTCTTC. Translation: CASSLDRGSYNEQFF.

This chain links TRBV4-2 with TRBJ2-1, with 7 bases matching TRBD2. CDR3 length equals 13 residues. The V and J ends lost 4 bases and 6 bases, in that order; junction bases with no gene match: 3. Germline assignment: CDR1 LGHNA and CDR2 YNFKEQ. CDR3 amino acids: CASSLRTSNEQFF. The CDR3 DNA sequence: TGTGCCAGCAGCCTTCGGACTAGCAATGAGCAGTTCTTC.

The chain links TRBV27 to TRBJ2-1; 7 bases agree with TRBD1. Per germline, CDR1 MNHEY and CDR2 SMNVEV (reference sequence). Trimming at V came to 7 bases and at J to 2 bases, leaving 14 bases not matched to a gene. There are 17 residues in the CDR3. The CDR3 here is CASTPFRQGEPYNEQFF. CDR3 bases: TGTGCCAGCACTCCTTTCAGGCAGGGGGAGCCCTACAATGAGCAGTTCTTC.

In its sample, this clone was seen a few times. The CDR3 spells CASSEALSNGNTIYF. The CDR3 DNA reads TGTGCCAGCAGTGAAGCCCTATCCAATGGAAACACCATATATTTT. The chain has TRBV6-1 and TRBJ1-3, with D unclear. Germline CDR1 is MNHNS and CDR2 is SASEGT. The V and J ends lost 0 bases and 3 bases respectively, with 9 bases between them. There are 15 residues in the CDR3.

The genes are TRBV27 and TRBJ2-3; TRBD1 might be the D (5 bases). V lost 7 bases, J lost 5 bases, and 10 bases lay in between. This CDR3 is built from 12 residues. Germline CDR1 is MNHEY and CDR2 is SMNVEV (reference sequence). CDR3 region: CASMDQGDTQYF. The CDR3, as DNA: TGTGCCAGCATGGACCAGGGAGATACGCAGTATTTT.

V and J are TRBV29-1 and TRBJ2-2, with 11 positions matching TRBD1. The V and J ends lost 4 bases and 4 bases, in that order; junction bases with no gene match: 8. The CDR3 is made up of 16 amino acids. Germline V gene data show CDR1 as SQVTM and CDR2 as ANQGSEA. In nucleotides, the CDR3 is TGCAGCGTTGTGTCTGGACAGGGGGCGAGCACCGGGGAGCTGTTTTTT. As protein: CSVVSGQGASTGELFF.

This clone showed up just a few times. The rearrangement links TRBV28 to TRBJ2-1; TRBD2 aligns across 8 bases. V lost 5 bases, J lost 2 bases, and 8 bases stayed unmatched. Germline V lookup: CDR1 MDHEN, CDR2 SYDVKM. The CDR3 consists of 16 residues. DNA of the CDR3: TGTGCCAGCAGTGCCGGGACTAGTACTACCTACAATGAGCAGTTCTTC. Protein product: CASSAGTSTTYNEQFF. The complete variable domain, with remaining parts taken from reference TRBV28 and TRBJ2-1, reads DVKVTQSSRYLVKRTGEKVFLECVQDMDHENMFWYRQDPGLGLRLIYFSYDVKMKEKGDIPEGYSVSREKKERFSLILESASTNQTSMYLCASSAGTSTTYNEQFFGPGTRLTVL.